This T cell receptor beta chain was profiled in a study of blood T cell repertoires in COVID-19. Study-level information: The United States, Italy and Spain supplied acute and convalescent COVID-19 samples. PBMCs, B-cell-depleted T cells, or T cells were the source of the cDNA or gDNA that made up the material.

Enrolment of Seattle patients took place during active infection, and they were followed longitudinally. Produced via immunoSEQ multiplex PCR; TCRdb's table is partial and in-frame only. The sample comprises nearly 250,000 clones, roughly 83% of which are singletons, and over 5.5% rests with the top ten. V dropped 3 bases and J dropped 4; count of bases not matched to a gene: 8. The CDR3 length is 15 residues. CDR1 SGHNT and CDR2 YYREEE come from the germline V gene (reference sequence). Sequencing was carried out using peripheral blood. The receptor was derived from a woman of 80 years or more with COVID-19, enrolled during active disease. The chain has TRBV5-4 and TRBJ1-2, with TRBD1 matching 8 bases. The CDR3 sequence: CASSWGGTGFYGYTF. CDR3 DNA sequence: TGTGCCAGCAGCTGGGGGGGGACAGGTTTCTATGGCTACACCTTC. Complete variable domain (other parts from reference TRBV5-4 and TRBJ1-2): ETGVTQSPTHLIKTRGQQVTLRCSSQSGHNTVSWYQQALGQGPQFIFQYYREEENGRGNFPPRFSGLQFPNYSSELNVNALELDDSALYLCASSWGGTGFYGYTFGSGTRLTVV.